This TCR beta chain originates from a study of T-cell memory formation after mild COVID-19 (dated by TCRdb to the early 2020s). Concerning the study at large: Most TCR sequence clusters were specific to one of the two donors. In a couple of donors, T-cell clones that expanded and contracted after mild COVID-19 were followed by sequencing TCRalpha and TCRbeta repertoires longitudinally. The cohort was made up of two young adult volunteers, one female and one male, who were previously healthy.

For sequencing, an Illumina NovaSeq 6000 was employed. cDNA libraries for TCRalpha and TCRbeta were prepared by 5'RACE using constant-segment primers, with sample barcodes and unique molecular identifiers added. RNA was extracted from every sample with Trizol reagent. Amplification of the libraries took two PCR steps, and the second step added a second sample barcode plus Illumina TruSeq adapters. Libraries were sequenced on an Illumina NovaSeq with 2 x 150 bp paired-end reads. Per the authors' processing: Reads were demultiplexed and collapsed into UMI-guided consensus sequences with migec v1.2.7. With mixcr v2.1.11, UMI consensuses were aligned to TRA and TRB V and J templates and assembled into clonotypes. Expanded or contracted clonotypes were those called significant by both edgeR and NoisET, with noise models trained on biological replicates. edgeR calls used a false discovery rate-adjusted p below 0.01 and a log2 fold-change threshold of 1. As an exploratory analysis of dynamics, max-normalized trajectories of the 1000 most abundant clonotypes were examined by PCA with hierarchical clustering. Separately sequenced CD4+ and CD8+ repertoires were used to assign the CD4 or CD8 phenotype of responding clones. TCRdb reworked the public reads: Q25 trimming with fastp, MiXCR clone assembly, productive beta chains retained. Under each unique CDR3 protein, matching rows form one entry showing the most common genes and DNA. TCRdb, not the authors, supplied the V and J calls. This sample gives some 450,000 distinct CDR3 sequences in total; around 17% of them show up just once. Around a fifth of the sample lies in the top ten.

Ficoll-Paque density gradient centrifugation was used to isolate PBMCs. Overall results and qualifications from the work: Clones contracting from day 15 to 85 had balanced CD4/CD8 phenotypes, while a second wave expanding from day 15 to 37 was biased towards CD4+. Contracting CD4+ clones appeared mostly in the CM and EM memory subsets, whereas CD8+ clones were enriched in EMRA. SARS-CoV-2 specificity of the second-wave clones peaking on day 37 was not confirmed. Some responding clones were found in pre-infection memory, which suggests that pre-existing cross-reactive memory T cells took part in the SARS-CoV-2 response. Only a couple of mild cases were covered by the study, and larger cohorts that include severe cases with pre-infection samples were considered necessary.

In regard to this clonotype: Its antigen has not been determined. Base qualities were left out, and no much larger clone turns up one base away.

Germline trimming amounts to 6 bases on V and 2 bases on J, with 5 as the count of junction bases outside the gene matches. Reading from cysteine to phenylalanine, the CDR3 counts 15 amino acids. The sequence is cut down to CDR3 DNA, 45 bases in frame from base 1. Looking up the germline V gene yields CDR1 MNHEY and CDR2 SVGAGI. The source material was PBMCs or a T cell subset sorted from them (not recorded which). The rearranged segments are TRBV6-5 and TRBJ2-3; the junction holds 10 bases that match TRBD1. The receptor was derived from a young man who had mild COVID-19 (a few samples of this study predate the infection). The sample titles of this study are shuffled in the database, so cell type and time point are left out; the donor was told from shared clones. Here is the DNA: TGTGCCAGCAGGCGGGACAGGGGATCCACAGATACGCAGTATTTT. Translated, this gives CASRRDRGSTDTQYF.